This T cell receptor (beta chain) was recovered during a study of cytomegalovirus exposure and HLA in healthy donors. PCR was performed using 60 Vbeta and 13 Jbeta primers. The table came from immunoSEQ multiplex PCR; TCRdb's copy has only in-frame clones and leaves some out. The table includes about 38,000 clones, about nine tenths detected once. Germline V lookup: CDR1 SNHLY, CDR2 FYNNEI. The CDR3 loop spans 16 amino acids. The chain combines TRBV2 with TRBJ2-5, with D maybe TRBD1 (6 bases). The end of the DNA aligns better with TRBJ2-7, so the J call may be wrong. The sample taken for sequencing was PBMCs. This TCR was recovered from a woman in her 40s in good health and CMV-seropositive. DNA of the CDR3: TGTGCCAGCAGTGACCCTGCAGGGGTGGCGGGCTACGAGCAGTACTTC. Translating it yields CASSDPAGVAGYEQYF.